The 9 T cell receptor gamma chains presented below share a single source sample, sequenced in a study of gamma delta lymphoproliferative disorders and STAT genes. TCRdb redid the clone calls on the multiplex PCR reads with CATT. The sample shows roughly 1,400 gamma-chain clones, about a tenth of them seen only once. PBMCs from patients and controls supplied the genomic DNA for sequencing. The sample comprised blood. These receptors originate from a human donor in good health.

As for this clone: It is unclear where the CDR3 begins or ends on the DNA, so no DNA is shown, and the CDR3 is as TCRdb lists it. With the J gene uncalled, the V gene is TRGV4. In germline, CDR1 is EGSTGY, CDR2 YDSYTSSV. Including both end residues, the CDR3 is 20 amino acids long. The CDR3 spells CATWDSPFIIRNSLAVEQHF.

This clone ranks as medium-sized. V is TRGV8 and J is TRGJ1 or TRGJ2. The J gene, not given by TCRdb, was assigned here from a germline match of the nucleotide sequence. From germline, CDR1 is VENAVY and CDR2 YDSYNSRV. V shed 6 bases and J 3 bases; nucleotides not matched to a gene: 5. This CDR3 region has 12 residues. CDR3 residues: CATWSFYYKKLF. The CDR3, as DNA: TGTGCCACCTGGTCTTTTTATTATAAGAAACTCTTT.

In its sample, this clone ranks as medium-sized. The CDR3 DNA sequence: TGTGCCACCTGGGATGAGTCCGGCCGGAATTATTATAAGAAACTCTTT. It codes for CATWDESGRNYYKKLF. V usage is TRGV4 and J usage is TRGJ1 or TRGJ2. The J gene, not given by TCRdb, was assigned here from a germline match of the nucleotide sequence. From germline, CDR1 is EGSTGY and CDR2 YDSYTSSV. This CDR3 comprises 16 residues. The trim removed 2 bases at V and 0 bases at J, leaving 10 bases unmatched.

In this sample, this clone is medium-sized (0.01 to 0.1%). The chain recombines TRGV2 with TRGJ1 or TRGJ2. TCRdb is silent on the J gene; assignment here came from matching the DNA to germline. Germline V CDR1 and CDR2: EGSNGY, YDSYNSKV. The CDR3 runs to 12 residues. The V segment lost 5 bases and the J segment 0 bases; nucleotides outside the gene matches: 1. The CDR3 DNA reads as TGTGCCACCTGGGGGAATTATTATAAGAAACTCTTT. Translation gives CATWGNYYKKLF.

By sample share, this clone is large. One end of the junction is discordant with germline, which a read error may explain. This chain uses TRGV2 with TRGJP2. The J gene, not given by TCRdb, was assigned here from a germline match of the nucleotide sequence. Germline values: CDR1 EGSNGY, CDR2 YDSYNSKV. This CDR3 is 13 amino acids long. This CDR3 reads CATWDGSYWIKTF. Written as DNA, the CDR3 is TGTGCCACCTGGGACGGTAGTTATTGGATCAAGACGTTT.

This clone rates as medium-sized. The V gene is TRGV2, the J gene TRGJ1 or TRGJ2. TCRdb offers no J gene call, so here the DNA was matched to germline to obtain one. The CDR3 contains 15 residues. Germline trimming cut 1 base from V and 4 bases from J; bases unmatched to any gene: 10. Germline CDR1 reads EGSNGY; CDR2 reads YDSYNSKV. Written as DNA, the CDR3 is TGTGCCACCTGGGACGGTGAGTCCGACTATTATAAGAAACTCTTT. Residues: CATWDGESDYYKKLF.

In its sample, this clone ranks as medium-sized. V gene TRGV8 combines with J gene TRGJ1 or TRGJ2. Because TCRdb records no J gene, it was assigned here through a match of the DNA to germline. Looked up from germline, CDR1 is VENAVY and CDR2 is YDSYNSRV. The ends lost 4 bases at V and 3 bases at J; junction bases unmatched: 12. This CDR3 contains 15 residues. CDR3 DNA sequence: TGTGCCACCTGGGAGACCTCTTTACTTTATTATAAGAAACTCTTT. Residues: CATWETSLLYYKKLF.

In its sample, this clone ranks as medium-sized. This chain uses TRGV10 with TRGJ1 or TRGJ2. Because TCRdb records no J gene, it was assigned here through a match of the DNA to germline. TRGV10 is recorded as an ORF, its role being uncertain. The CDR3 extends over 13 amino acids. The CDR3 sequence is CAPDDLLGYKKLF. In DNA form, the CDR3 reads TGTGCCCCCGACGACCTACTTGGTTATAAGAAACTCTTT.

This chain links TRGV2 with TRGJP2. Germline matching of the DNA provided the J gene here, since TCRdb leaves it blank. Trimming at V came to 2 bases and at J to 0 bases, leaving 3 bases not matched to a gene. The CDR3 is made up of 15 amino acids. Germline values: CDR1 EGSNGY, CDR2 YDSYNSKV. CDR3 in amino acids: CATWDENSSDWIKTF. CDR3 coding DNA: TGTGCCACCTGGGACGAGAATAGTAGTGATTGGATCAAGACGTTT.